A selection of T cell receptor beta chains follows, all from one sample in a study of blood T cell repertoires in COVID-19. The protocol was immunoSEQ multiplex PCR, while the TCRdb copy is restricted to in-frame clones and leaves out a portion. The sample has hundreds of thousands of clones, 88% seen once; the top ten hold around 13%. The source material was peripheral blood. These receptor sequences come from a woman between 45 and 65 years old with COVID-19, enrolled during active disease. Both conserved end residues are part of each CDR3. A D gene is named only where the DNA matches it firmly. A clone size is listed for some rows: how often the clone was seen (once, few, many), or a class if it is expanded.

J gene: TRBJ1-4; V gene: TRBV6-1; D gene: NA; clone size: NA; CDR3 DNA: TGTGCCAGCACAATTTCGGGCGGGGTTAATGAAAAACTGTTTTTT; CDR3 protein: CASTISGGVNEKLFF
J gene: TRBJ2-1; V gene: TRBV13; D gene: NA; clone size: NA; CDR3 DNA: TGTGCCAGCAGCTTTCTCAGCAATGAGCAGTTCTTC; CDR3 protein: CASSFLSNEQFF
J gene: TRBJ2-1; V gene: TRBV27; D gene: NA; clone size: NA; CDR3 DNA: TGTGCCAGCAGTTTCGACCGGAGCTCCTACAATGAGCAGTTCTTC; CDR3 protein: CASSFDRSSYNEQFF
J gene: TRBJ1-1; V gene: TRBV18; D gene: TRBD1; clone size: NA; CDR3 DNA: TGTGCCAGCTCACCAGTCAGGGGGACTTCGGAAGCTTTCTTT; CDR3 protein: CASSPVRGTSEAFF
J gene: TRBJ1-2; V gene: TRBV20-1; D gene: NA; clone size: few; CDR3 DNA: TGCAGTGCTCCGTATGGCTACACCTTC; CDR3 protein: CSAPYGYTF
J gene: TRBJ2-7; V gene: TRBV4-1; D gene: NA; clone size: NA; CDR3 DNA: TGCGCCAGCAGCCCCCCTTTTAAATACGAGCAGTACTTC; CDR3 protein: CASSPPFKYEQYF
J gene: TRBJ1-2; V gene: TRBV7-9; D gene: TRBD1; clone size: NA; CDR3 DNA: TGTGCCAGCAGCTCTGGGACAGGGGTGATCTATGGCTACACCTTC; CDR3 protein: CASSSGTGVIYGYTF
J gene: TRBJ2-7; V gene: TRBV10-2; D gene: NA; clone size: NA; CDR3 DNA: TGCGCCAGCAGTGAGGAGGCGCCCTGGAGGGACCGGAGCTCCTACGAGCAGTACTTC; CDR3 protein: CASSEEAPWRDRSSYEQYF
J gene: TRBJ1-6; V gene: TRBV13; D gene: NA; clone size: NA; CDR3 DNA: TGTGCCAGCAGCTTCTCCAGGGAAAATTCACCCCTCCACTTT; CDR3 protein: CASSFSRENSPLHF
J gene: TRBJ1-1; V gene: TRBV4-1; D gene: NA; clone size: NA; CDR3 DNA: TGCGCCAGCAGCCAAGACTCTCAGGAAACAATCGACACTGAAGCTTTCTTT; CDR3 protein: CASSQDSQETIDTEAFF
J gene: TRBJ2-7; V gene: TRBV2; D gene: NA; clone size: NA; CDR3 DNA: TGTGCCAGCAGTGGGGGCAGACTTTACGAGCAGTACTTC; CDR3 protein: CASSGGRLYEQYF
J gene: TRBJ1-1; V gene: TRBV2; D gene: NA; clone size: NA; CDR3 DNA: TGTGCCAGCAGTGAACAGGGTGATGGCACTGAAGCTTTCTTT; CDR3 protein: CASSEQGDGTEAFF
J gene: TRBJ2-7; V gene: TRBV7-3; D gene: TRBD1; clone size: once; CDR3 DNA: TGTGCCAGCAGCCCGGGACAGGGAGCCTACGAGCAGTACTTC; CDR3 protein: CASSPGQGAYEQYF
J gene: TRBJ2-2; V gene: TRBV19; D gene: TRBD1; clone size: NA; CDR3 DNA: TGTGCCAGTAGCAAGGGGGCCCAGCGGCTGTTTTTT; CDR3 protein: CASSKGAQRLFF
J gene: TRBJ2-7; V gene: TRBV19; D gene: TRBD1; clone size: once; CDR3 DNA: TGTGCCAGTAGTCCGAGGACAGGGTCGCAGTACGAGCAGTACTTC; CDR3 protein: CASSPRTGSQYEQYF
J gene: TRBJ1-5; V gene: TRBV7-9; D gene: NA; clone size: NA; CDR3 DNA: TGTGCCAGTAAACAGGGCTCCGGCAATCAGCCCCAGCATTTT; CDR3 protein: CASKQGSGNQPQHF
J gene: TRBJ1-6; V gene: TRBV11-2; D gene: NA; clone size: NA; CDR3 DNA: TGTGCCAGCAGCTTAAGGTTTACAGCAGATAATTCACCCCTCCACTTT; CDR3 protein: CASSLRFTADNSPLHF
J gene: TRBJ2-5; V gene: TRBV27; D gene: TRBD2; clone size: once; CDR3 DNA: TGTGCCAGCAGTTCCTGGACTAGCGGGGCGCAAGAGACCCAGTACTTC; CDR3 protein: CASSSWTSGAQETQYF
J gene: TRBJ1-2; V gene: TRBV12-3/TRBV12-4; D gene: NA; clone size: NA; CDR3 DNA: TGTGCCAGCAGTTTTTTACTCTATGGCTACACCTTC; CDR3 protein: CASSFLLYGYTF
J gene: TRBJ1-2; V gene: TRBV28; D gene: NA; clone size: once; CDR3 DNA: TGTGCCAGCGGCTATTTACAGGGCGCTTCAGGCTACACCTTC; CDR3 protein: CASGYLQGASGYTF
J gene: TRBJ2-7; V gene: TRBV6-5; D gene: TRBD1; clone size: few; CDR3 DNA: TGTGCCAGCAGGGGACAGGGGGCGGCCTACGAGCAGTACTTC; CDR3 protein: CASRGQGAAYEQYF
J gene: TRBJ1-1; V gene: TRBV2; D gene: NA; clone size: NA; CDR3 DNA: TGTGCCAGCGTAAAAGGGGCTCCTCACACTGAAGCTTTCTTT; CDR3 protein: CASVKGAPHTEAFF
J gene: TRBJ1-2; V gene: TRBV12-3/TRBV12-4; D gene: TRBD1; clone size: NA; CDR3 DNA: TGTGCCAGCACCCCTGACAGGGGGCACGGCTACACCTTC; CDR3 protein: CASTPDRGHGYTF
J gene: TRBJ1-1; V gene: TRBV30; D gene: NA; clone size: NA; CDR3 DNA: TGTGCCTGGACTTTGGCGAACACTGAAGCTTTCTTT; CDR3 protein: CAWTLANTEAFF
J gene: TRBJ1-2; V gene: TRBV27; D gene: TRBD1; clone size: NA; CDR3 DNA: TGTGCCAGCAGTTTAGCCGGACAGGGGTATGGCTACACCTTC; CDR3 protein: CASSLAGQGYGYTF
J gene: TRBJ1-2; V gene: TRBV28; D gene: NA; clone size: NA; CDR3 DNA: TGTGCCAGCGTGGAGGGGCCTTACCTTAACTATGGCTACACCTTC; CDR3 protein: CASVEGPYLNYGYTF
J gene: TRBJ1-1; V gene: TRBV19; D gene: NA; clone size: NA; CDR3 DNA: TGTGCCAGTAGTACTAACAGACAAACTGAAGCTTTCTTT; CDR3 protein: CASSTNRQTEAFF
J gene: TRBJ2-5; V gene: TRBV5-1; D gene: NA; clone size: once; CDR3 DNA: TGCGCCAGCTCAAAGGAAGCGATTCAAGAGACCCAGTACTTC; CDR3 protein: CASSKEAIQETQYF